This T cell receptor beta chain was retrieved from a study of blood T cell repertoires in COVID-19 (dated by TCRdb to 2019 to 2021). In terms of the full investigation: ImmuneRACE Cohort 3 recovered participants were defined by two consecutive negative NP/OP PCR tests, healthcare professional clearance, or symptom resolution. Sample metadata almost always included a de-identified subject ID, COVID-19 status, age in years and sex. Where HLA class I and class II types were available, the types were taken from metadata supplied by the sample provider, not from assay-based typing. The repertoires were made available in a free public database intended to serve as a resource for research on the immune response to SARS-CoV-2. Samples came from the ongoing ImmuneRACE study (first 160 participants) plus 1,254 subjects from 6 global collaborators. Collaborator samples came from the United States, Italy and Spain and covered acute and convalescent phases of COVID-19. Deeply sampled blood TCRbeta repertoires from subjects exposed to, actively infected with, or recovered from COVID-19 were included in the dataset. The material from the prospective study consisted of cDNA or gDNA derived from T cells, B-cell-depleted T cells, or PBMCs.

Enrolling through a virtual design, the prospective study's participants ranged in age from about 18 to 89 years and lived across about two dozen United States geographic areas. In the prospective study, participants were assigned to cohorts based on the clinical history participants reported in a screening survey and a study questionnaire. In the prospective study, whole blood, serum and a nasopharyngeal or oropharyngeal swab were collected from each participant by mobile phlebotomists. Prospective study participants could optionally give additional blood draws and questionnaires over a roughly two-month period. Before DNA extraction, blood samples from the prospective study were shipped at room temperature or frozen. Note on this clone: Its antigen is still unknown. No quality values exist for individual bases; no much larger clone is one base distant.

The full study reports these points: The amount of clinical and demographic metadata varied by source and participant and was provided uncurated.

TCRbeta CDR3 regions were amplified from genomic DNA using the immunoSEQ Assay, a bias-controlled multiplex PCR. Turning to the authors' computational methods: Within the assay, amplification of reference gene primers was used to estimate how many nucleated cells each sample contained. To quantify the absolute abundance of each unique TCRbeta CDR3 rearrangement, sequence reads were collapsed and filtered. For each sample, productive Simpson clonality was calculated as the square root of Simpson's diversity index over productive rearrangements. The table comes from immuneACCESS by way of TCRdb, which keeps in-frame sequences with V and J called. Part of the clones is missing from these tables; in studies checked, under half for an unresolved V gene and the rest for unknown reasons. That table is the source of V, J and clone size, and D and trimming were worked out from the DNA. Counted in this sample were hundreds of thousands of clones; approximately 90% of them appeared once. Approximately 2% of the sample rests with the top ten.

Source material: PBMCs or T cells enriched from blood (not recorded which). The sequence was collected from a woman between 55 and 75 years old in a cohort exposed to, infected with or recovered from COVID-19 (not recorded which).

The CDR3 reads as follows: CASSQRAGTLGTEAFF. The DNA sequence is TGCGCCAGCAGCCAGCGAGCGGGAACCCTTGGCACTGAAGCTTTCTTT. This chain joins TRBV4-1 to TRBJ1-1, with the D gene not clear enough to name. Including cysteine and phenylalanine, the CDR3 has 16 amino acids. This entry keeps only the CDR3 DNA: 48 bases, framed from base 1. Cut back by 3 bases and 4 bases, the V and J ends lie 18 bases apart. In the germline V gene, CDR1 corresponds to MGHRA and CDR2 to YSYEKL.